This T cell receptor (beta chain) was profiled in a study of CD8 T cells in Susac syndrome. Relapsing-remitting disease, either stable or active, was present in the multiple sclerosis controls, who were treatment-naive patients. Negative isolation was applied to CD8+ and CD4+ T cells, and FACS enrichment was applied to TEMRA cells. The V gene end was trimmed by 6 bases and the J gene end by 6 bases; junction bases not matched to a gene: 5. The germline gives CDR1 SNHLY, CDR2 FYNNEI. CDR3 length: 15 amino acids. In this sample, this clonotype turned up once. Random hexamers primed reverse transcription of about 0.5 to 1 ug RNA. The method of amplification for TCR beta CDR3 was immunoSEQ multiplex PCR, covering 54 Vbeta and 13 Jbeta. Each CDR3 protein gets one entry after TCRdb re-called the immunoSEQ multiplex PCR reads with MiXCR. The data show hundreds of thousands of distinct CDR3 sequences, about 91% seen once.

This chain uses TRBV2 with TRBJ2-1; 13 bases agree with TRBD2. The TCR comes from a human donor with multiple sclerosis. The specimen sequenced was CD8+ T cells from PBMCs. The CDR3, as DNA: TGTGCCAGCAGGGCTACTAGCGGGAGGGGCAATGAGCAGTTCTTC. Its protein product is CASRATSGRGNEQFF. Drawing the rest from reference TRBV2 and TRBJ2-1, the complete variable domain is EPEVTQTPSHQVTQMGQEVILRCVPISNHLYFYWYRQILGQKVEFLVSFYNNEISEKSEIFDDQFSVERPDGSNFTLKIRSTKLEDSAMYFCASRATSGRGNEQFFGPGTRLTVL.